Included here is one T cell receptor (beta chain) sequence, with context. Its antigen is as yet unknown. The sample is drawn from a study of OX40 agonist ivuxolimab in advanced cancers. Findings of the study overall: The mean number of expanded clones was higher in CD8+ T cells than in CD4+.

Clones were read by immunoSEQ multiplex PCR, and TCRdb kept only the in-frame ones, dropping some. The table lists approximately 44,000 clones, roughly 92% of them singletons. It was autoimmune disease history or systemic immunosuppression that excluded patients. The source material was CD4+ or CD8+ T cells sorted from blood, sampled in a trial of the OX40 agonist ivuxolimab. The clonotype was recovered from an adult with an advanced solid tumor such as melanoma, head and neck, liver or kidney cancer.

The CDR3 DNA reads as TGTGCCATCAGCGGAGACGGAATCCTTAACTATGGCTACACCTTC. This gives the protein CAISGDGILNYGYTF. This chain connects TRBV10-3 to TRBJ1-2; unclear D gene. In germline, CDR1 is ENHRY, CDR2 SYGVKD. V shed 6 bases and J shed 1 base, with 15 bases lying between them. The CDR3 runs to 15 residues.